This record looks at one T cell receptor beta chain sequence and its context. Its target is not known. This entry is derived from a study of T cells after yellow fever vaccination. Study-wide findings and caveats: The bulk population could contribute abundant contaminating clonotypes to FACS-sorted repertoires. Once the booster was given, most primary-vaccination clones reappeared, at about 97% for CD4 and 88% for CD8. A weaker secondary response peaked on day 5, the primary on day 15. It was a small share of clonotypes that appeared in both CD4 and CD8 compartments.

The CDR3 contains 17 residues. CDR1 is SGHTA and CDR2 is FQGTGA in the germline V gene. The V end lost 6 bases, the J end lost 2 bases, and 21 bases lay between the germline ends. TCRdb re-analysed the 5' RACE reads in MiXCR, keeping a single row per CDR3 protein. Among a few hundred thousand distinct CDR3 sequences listed, around 16% were seen once. The TCR originated in a man aged 18 to 30 who received the YFV17D yellow fever vaccine. The rearrangement uses TRBV7-3 and TRBJ2-3; D could derive from TRBD1 or TRBD2 (7 bases each). Here the sequenced sample was PBMCs, taken around 5 days after the first yellow fever vaccination. CDR3 coding DNA: TGTGCCAGCAGTCTCCAGGGGGGGAGGCATGACACAGATACGCAGTATTTT. It is translated as CASSLQGGRHDTDTQYF.